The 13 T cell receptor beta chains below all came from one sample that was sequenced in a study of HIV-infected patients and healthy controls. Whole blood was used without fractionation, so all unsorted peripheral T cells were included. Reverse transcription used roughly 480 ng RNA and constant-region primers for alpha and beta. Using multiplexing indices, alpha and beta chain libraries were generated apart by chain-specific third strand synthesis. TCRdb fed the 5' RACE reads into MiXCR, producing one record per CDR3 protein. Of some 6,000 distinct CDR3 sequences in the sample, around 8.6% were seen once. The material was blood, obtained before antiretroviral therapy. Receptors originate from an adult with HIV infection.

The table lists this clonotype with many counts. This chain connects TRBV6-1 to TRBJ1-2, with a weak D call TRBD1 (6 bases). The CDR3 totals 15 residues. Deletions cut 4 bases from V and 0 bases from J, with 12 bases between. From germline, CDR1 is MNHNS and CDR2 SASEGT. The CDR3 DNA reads TGTGCCAGCAGTGGACAACAGGGCCCTAACTATGGCTACACCTTC. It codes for CASSGQQGPNYGYTF.

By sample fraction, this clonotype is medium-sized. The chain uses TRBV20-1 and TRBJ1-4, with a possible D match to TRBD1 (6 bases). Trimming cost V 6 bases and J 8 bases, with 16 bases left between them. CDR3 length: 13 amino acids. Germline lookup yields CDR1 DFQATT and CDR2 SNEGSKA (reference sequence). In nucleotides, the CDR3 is TGCAGTGCCTCAGGGTTCGGGGGCGAAAAACTGTTTTTT. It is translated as CSASGFGGEKLFF.

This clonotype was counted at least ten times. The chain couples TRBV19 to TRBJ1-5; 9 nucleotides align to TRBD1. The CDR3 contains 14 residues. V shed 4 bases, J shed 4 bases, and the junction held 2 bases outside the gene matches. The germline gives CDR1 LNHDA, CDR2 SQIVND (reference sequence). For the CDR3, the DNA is TGTGCCAGTAGTACCGGGACAGGGAATCAGCCCCAGCATTTT. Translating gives CASSTGTGNQPQHF.

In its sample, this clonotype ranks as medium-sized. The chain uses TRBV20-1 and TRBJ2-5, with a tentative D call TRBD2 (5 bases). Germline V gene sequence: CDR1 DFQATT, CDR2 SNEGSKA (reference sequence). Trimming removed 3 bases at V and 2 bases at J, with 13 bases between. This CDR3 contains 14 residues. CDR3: CSASSEYAQETQYF. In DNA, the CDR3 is TGCAGTGCTAGTAGCGAGTATGCTCAAGAGACCCAGTACTTC.

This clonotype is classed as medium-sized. The CDR3 is CASSVAPNTGELFF. The CDR3 nucleotides are TGTGCCAGCAGTGTAGCCCCGAACACCGGGGAGCTGTTTTTT. V and J are TRBV2 and TRBJ2-2; no definite D call. The CDR3 sequence is 14 residues long. The germline V and J ends were trimmed by 4 bases and 0 bases, with 6 bases remaining between them. Germline V gene sequence: CDR1 SNHLY, CDR2 FYNNEI.

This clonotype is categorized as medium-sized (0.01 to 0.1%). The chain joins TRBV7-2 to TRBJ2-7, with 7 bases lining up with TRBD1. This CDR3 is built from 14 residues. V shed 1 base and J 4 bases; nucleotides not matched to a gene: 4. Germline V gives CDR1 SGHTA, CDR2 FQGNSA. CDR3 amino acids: CASSLEGAPYEQYV. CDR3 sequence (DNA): TGTGCCAGCAGCTTAGAGGGGGCCCCGTACGAGCAGTACGTC.

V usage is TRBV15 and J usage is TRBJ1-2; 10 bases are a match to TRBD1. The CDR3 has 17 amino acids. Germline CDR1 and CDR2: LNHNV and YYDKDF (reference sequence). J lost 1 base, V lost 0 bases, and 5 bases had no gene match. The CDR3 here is CATSRDRGTGVNYGYTF. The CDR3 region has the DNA TGTGCCACCAGCAGAGACCGGGGGACAGGGGTTAACTATGGCTACACCTTC.

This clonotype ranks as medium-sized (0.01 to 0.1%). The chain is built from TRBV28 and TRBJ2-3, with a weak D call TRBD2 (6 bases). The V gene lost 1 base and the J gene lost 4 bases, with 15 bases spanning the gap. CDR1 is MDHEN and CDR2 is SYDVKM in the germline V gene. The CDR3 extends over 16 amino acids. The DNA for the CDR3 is TGTGCCAGCAGTTTATTAGGCGGGAAGGAGGCAGATACGCAGTATTTT. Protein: CASSLLGGKEADTQYF.

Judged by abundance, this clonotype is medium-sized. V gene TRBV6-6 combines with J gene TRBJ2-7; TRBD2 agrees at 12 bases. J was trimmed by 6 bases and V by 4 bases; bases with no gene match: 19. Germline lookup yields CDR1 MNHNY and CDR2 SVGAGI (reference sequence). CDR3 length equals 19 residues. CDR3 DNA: TGTGCCAGCAGTTCTCTACTAGCGGGAGGTTCAGTTGGGACTCGCGAGCAGTACTTC. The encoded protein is CASSSLLAGGSVGTREQYF.

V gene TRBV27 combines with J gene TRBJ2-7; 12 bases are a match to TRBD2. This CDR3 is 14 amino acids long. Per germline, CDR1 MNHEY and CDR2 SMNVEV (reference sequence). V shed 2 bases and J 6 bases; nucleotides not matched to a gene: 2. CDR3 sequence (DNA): TGTGCCAGCAGTTTAAGACTAGCGGGAGTCGAGCAGTACTTC. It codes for CASSLRLAGVEQYF.

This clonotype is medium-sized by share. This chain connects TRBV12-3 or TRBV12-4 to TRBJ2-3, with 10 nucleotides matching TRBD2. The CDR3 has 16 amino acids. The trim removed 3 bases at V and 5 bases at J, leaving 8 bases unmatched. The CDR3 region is CASSLRSGRAQDTQYF. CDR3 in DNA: TGTGCCAGCAGTTTGCGGAGCGGGAGGGCCCAAGATACGCAGTATTTT.

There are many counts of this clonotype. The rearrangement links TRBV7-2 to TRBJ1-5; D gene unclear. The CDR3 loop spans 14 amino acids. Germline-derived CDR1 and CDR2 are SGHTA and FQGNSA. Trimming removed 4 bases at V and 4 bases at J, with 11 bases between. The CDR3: CASSYGGGNQPQHF. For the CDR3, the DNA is TGTGCCAGCAGCTACGGTGGAGGAAATCAGCCCCAGCATTTT.

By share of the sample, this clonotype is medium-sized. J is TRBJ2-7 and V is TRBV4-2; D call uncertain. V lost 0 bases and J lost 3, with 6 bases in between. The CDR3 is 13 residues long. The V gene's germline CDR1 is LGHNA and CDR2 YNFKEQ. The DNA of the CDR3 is TGTGCCAGCAGCCAAGAAGCTATCTACGAGCAGTACTTC. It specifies CASSQEAIYEQYF.